This entry lists 14 T cell receptor beta chains sequenced from one sample in a study of early T cells in non-severe SARS-CoV-2 infection. TCRdb reanalysed the 5' RACE reads using MiXCR and keeps one entry per CDR3 protein. In the table there are some 77,000 distinct CDR3 sequences, around 5% of which are singletons. Sample: whole blood, taken at baseline. These receptors were obtained from an adult who was a healthcare worker with PCR-confirmed SARS-CoV-2 infection or an uninfected control (not recorded which).

This clonotype was detected only a few times. CDR3 bases: TGCAGTGCTAGAGTCGGACGGCAATCCGGCACTGAAGCTTTCTTT. Translated: CSARVGRQSGTEAFF. The chain carries TRBV20-1 and TRBJ1-1, with unresolved D. Germline CDR1 reads DFQATT; CDR2 reads SNEGSKA (reference sequence). Trimming removed 1 base at V and 4 bases at J, with 16 bases between. The CDR3 loop spans 15 amino acids.

This clonotype appeared many times. V and J are TRBV6-5 and TRBJ1-1; 7 positions agree with TRBD1. The CDR3 has 15 residues. Germline V gene data show CDR1 as MNHEY and CDR2 as SVGAGI. V was clipped by 6 bases and J by 5 bases; unmatched bases: 12. CDR3 protein: CASSPPGGRYTEAFF. CDR3 nucleotides: TGTGCCAGCAGCCCCCCAGGGGGGCGATATACTGAAGCTTTCTTT.

The V and J genes are TRBV14 and TRBJ2-7; weak D call: TRBD2 (6 bases). CDR1 is SGHDN, CDR2 FVKESK, per germline. Trimming pared 2 bases from V and 2 bases from J, leaving 10 bases between. The CDR3 extends over 14 amino acids. CDR3 nucleotide sequence: TGTGCCAGCAGCCAATTGGACTACCCCTACGAGCAGTACTTC. Its translation: CASSQLDYPYEQYF.

The V gene is TRBV12-3 or TRBV12-4, the J gene TRBJ2-5; 10 bases are a match to TRBD2. This CDR3 is 15 amino acids long. The J segment lost 3 bases and the V segment lost 2 bases, leaving 3 bases of the junction unmatched. CDR3 protein: CASSLPSGGKETQYF. The CDR3 DNA follows: TGTGCCAGCAGTTTACCTAGCGGGGGAAAAGAGACCCAGTACTTC.

There are a few counts of this clonotype. This chain joins TRBV5-1 and TRBJ2-6; tentative D call: TRBD2 (6 bases). From germline, CDR1 is SGHRS and CDR2 YFSETQ. Trimming took 6 bases from V and 2 from J, leaving 18 bases between them. The CDR3 consists of 17 residues. This CDR3 is CASTLEGQSTGANVLTF. The CDR3 nucleotides read TGCGCCAGCACCCTGGAGGGGCAGAGCACTGGGGCCAACGTCCTGACTTTC.

The V call is TRBV6-5, the J call TRBJ1-2, with 8 bases fitting TRBD1. The V segment lost 2 bases and the J segment 7 bases; nucleotides outside the gene matches: 6. Germline V gene lookup returns CDR1 MNHEY and CDR2 SVGAGI. CDR3 length equals 14 residues. In DNA, the CDR3 is TGTGCCAGCAGTTACACCTTGGACAGGGCTGGCTACACCTTC. Encoded protein: CASSYTLDRAGYTF.

The chain joins TRBV5-5 to TRBJ1-1; D is uncertain. This CDR3 is 13 amino acids long. V lost 2 bases to trimming and J lost 0 bases, with 5 bases between them. The germline V gene has CDR1 SGHKS and CDR2 YYEKEE (reference sequence). This CDR3 reads CASSFAVNTEAFF. The CDR3 region has the DNA TGTGCCAGCAGCTTTGCGGTGAACACTGAAGCTTTCTTT.

This clonotype was observed at least ten times. This chain joins TRBV6-5 and TRBJ2-1; TRBD2 aligns across 9 bases. Germline trimming cut 6 bases from V and 5 bases from J; bases unmatched to any gene: 2. The germline V gene has CDR1 MNHEY and CDR2 SVGAGI. There are 13 residues in the CDR3. In DNA form, the CDR3 reads TGTGCCAGCAGGACTAGCGGTAACAATGAGCAGTTCTTC. Translated: CASRTSGNNEQFF.

In its sample, this clonotype was seen many times. The chain's CDR3 is CAISDVGEQYF. The CDR3 region has the DNA TGTGCCATCAGTGATGTTGGCGAGCAGTACTTC. The rearrangement uses TRBV10-3 and TRBJ2-7; no definite D call. The V gene lost 3 bases and the J gene lost 6 bases, with 6 bases spanning the gap. This CDR3 region has 11 residues. Looked up from germline, CDR1 is ENHRY and CDR2 is SYGVKD.

Many counts were recorded for this clonotype. The CDR3 region is CASSFRRRGLAKETQYF. CDR3 bases: TGTGCCAGCAGTTTTCGGAGAAGAGGACTAGCGAAAGAGACCCAGTACTTC. The V and J genes are TRBV28 and TRBJ2-5, with 9 bases that match TRBD2. V lost 3 bases and J lost 3; bases outside the gene matches: 11. The CDR3 totals 17 residues. Germline V gene lookup returns CDR1 MDHEN and CDR2 SYDVKM.

This sequence joins TRBV7-3 and TRBJ2-2; 8 positions match TRBD2. Germline V CDR1 and CDR2: SGHTA, FQGTGA. Losses at the gene ends were 2 bases for V and 0 bases for J; bases not matched to a gene: 5. The CDR3 totals 17 residues. CDR3 in amino acids: CASSLRPSGSNTGELFF. CDR3 bases: TGTGCCAGCAGCTTACGTCCTAGCGGGTCGAACACCGGGGAGCTGTTTTTT.

In this sample, this clonotype turned up a few times. The V gene is TRBV12-3 or TRBV12-4, the J gene TRBJ1-2; 10 nucleotides line up with TRBD1. Trimming cost V 5 bases and J 3 bases; bases outside gene matches: 6. The CDR3 has 15 residues. The CDR3 DNA reads as TGTGCCAGCAGTGGACCGGGACAGGGGCACTATGGCTACACCTTC. The encoded protein is CASSGPGQGHYGYTF.

This sequence joins TRBV18 and TRBJ1-3; TRBD1 might be the D (5 bases). The CDR3 spans 15 residues. The V and J ends lost 3 bases and 0 bases respectively, with 9 bases between them. Germline V lookup: CDR1 KGHSH, CDR2 LQKENI. The CDR3 sequence is CASSPTTGSGNTIYF. CDR3 nucleotides: TGTGCCAGCTCACCCACAACAGGCTCTGGAAACACCATATATTTT. Using reference TRBV18 and TRBJ1-3 for the parts outside the CDR3, the full variable domain is NAGVMQNPRHLVRRRGQEARLRCSPMKGHSHVYWYRQLPEEGLKFMVYLQKENIIDESGMPKERFSAEFPKEGPSILRIQQVVRGDSAAYFCASSPTTGSGNTIYFGEGSWLTVV.

This clonotype was observed at least ten times. This sequence joins TRBV6-5 and TRBJ2-7; D remains unclear. V lost 0 bases and J 8 bases, leaving 23 bases between the germline ends. The CDR3 is made up of 17 amino acids. Germline CDR1 reads MNHEY; CDR2 reads SVGAGI. This chain's CDR3 is CASSYSYQEIGLGKQYF. The CDR3 DNA reads TGTGCCAGCAGTTACTCGTATCAAGAGATTGGGCTTGGGAAGCAGTACTTC.